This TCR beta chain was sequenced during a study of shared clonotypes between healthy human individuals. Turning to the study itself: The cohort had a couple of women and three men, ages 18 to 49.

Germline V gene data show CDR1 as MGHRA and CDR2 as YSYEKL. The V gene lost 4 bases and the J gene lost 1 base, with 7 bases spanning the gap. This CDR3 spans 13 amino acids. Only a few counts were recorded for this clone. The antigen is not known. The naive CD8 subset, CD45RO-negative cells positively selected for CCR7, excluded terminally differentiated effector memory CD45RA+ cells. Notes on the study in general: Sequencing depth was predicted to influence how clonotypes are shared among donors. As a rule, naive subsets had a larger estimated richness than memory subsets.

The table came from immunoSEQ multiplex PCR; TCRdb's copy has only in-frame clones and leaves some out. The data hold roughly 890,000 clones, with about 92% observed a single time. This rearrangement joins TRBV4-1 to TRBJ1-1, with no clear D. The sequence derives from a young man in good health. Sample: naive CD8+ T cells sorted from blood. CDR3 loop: CASSLNWNTEAFF. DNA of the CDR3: TGCGCCAGCAGCCTAAACTGGAACACTGAAGCTTTCTTT.